These 20 T cell receptor beta chains share one sample of origin, sequenced in a study of human T cells and chemical hapten exposure. TCRdb fed the RACE reads into MiXCR, producing one record per CDR3 protein. This sample carries about 80,000 distinct CDR3 sequences, about 15% of them seen once, and the ten largest clones take around 4.2%. The time point is: pre-sensitization, week 0. The treatment was: therapeutic diphenylcyclopropenone sensitization with weekly scalp DPC. The specimen was whole blood, collected in connection with sensitization to the hapten diphenylcyclopropenone (DPC). These receptors came from a woman in her forties or fifties with alopecia areata. Some clones in this sample may be carry-over from other donors' samples.

This clonotype has more than one count but fewer than ten. V usage is TRBV11-2 and J usage is TRBJ1-6; D call uncertain. V dropped 4 bases and J dropped 6 bases, with 10 bases sitting between them. Looked up from germline, CDR1 is SGHAT and CDR2 is FQNNGV. This CDR3 is 14 amino acids long. CDR3 bases: TGTGCCAGCAGCTCCCGCGGGAGTAATTCACCCCTCCACTTT. This encodes CASSSRGSNSPLHF.

The chain carries TRBV6-2 or TRBV6-3 and TRBJ2-2; possible D gene TRBD1, 5 bases. Germline loops: CDR1 MNHEY, CDR2 SVGEGT. V was cut by 9 bases and J by 3 bases, with 23 bases left in between. The CDR3 spans 17 residues. The CDR3 region is CARELVGAHPDTGELFF. In DNA form, the CDR3 reads TGTGCCAGGGAATTGGTAGGGGCGCACCCGGACACCGGGGAGCTGTTTTTT.

This clonotype was detected many times. The rearrangement uses TRBV4-3 and TRBJ2-1, with 7 bases matching TRBD2. The germline CDR1 and CDR2 sequences are LGHNA and YSLEER. V was pared by 1 base and J by 8 bases, with 8 bases of the junction left unmatched. This CDR3 has 15 residues. The CDR3 DNA sequence: TGCGCCAGCAGCCAAGGGGGTTATGGGAGGGATGAGCAGTTCTTC. It encodes CASSQGGYGRDEQFF.

This clonotype appeared a few times. The chain recombines TRBV5-4 with TRBJ2-1; maybe TRBD2 (5 bases). The V end was cut by 1 base, the J end by 0 bases, with 8 bases between. Germline V CDR1 and CDR2: SGHNT, YYREEE (reference sequence). The CDR3 has 15 amino acids. The CDR3 loop is CASSLQTSSYNEQFF. The CDR3 coding sequence is TGTGCCAGCAGCTTGCAAACTAGCTCCTACAATGAGCAGTTCTTC.

This chain connects TRBV29-1 to TRBJ2-1, with no clear D. The closer fit of TRBJ2-7 to the DNA end suggests the J call may be wrong. This CDR3 contains 14 residues. In germline, CDR1 is SQVTM, CDR2 ANQGSEA. CDR3 protein: CSVKVGISYNEQYF. In DNA, the CDR3 is TGCAGCGTCAAAGTTGGGATCTCCTACAATGAGCAGTACTTC.

This clonotype has more than one count but fewer than ten. The rearrangement links TRBV18 to TRBJ2-2; D remains unclear. This CDR3 spans 15 amino acids. Trimming removed 0 bases from V and 3 bases from J, with 8 bases in between. CDR1 is KGHSH, CDR2 LQKENI, per germline. CDR3 sequence reads: CASSPPSGYTGELFF. The CDR3 DNA sequence: TGTGCCAGCTCACCACCTTCTGGATACACCGGGGAGCTGTTTTTT. Full variable domain (remainder filled in from reference TRBV18 and TRBJ2-2): NAGVMQNPRHLVRRRGQEARLRCSPMKGHSHVYWYRQLPEEGLKFMVYLQKENIIDESGMPKERFSAEFPKEGPSILRIQQVVRGDSAAYFCASSPPSGYTGELFFGEGSRLTVL.

This clonotype was picked up many times. The chain links TRBV20-1 to TRBJ2-7; TRBD2 agrees at 8 bases. The germline gives CDR1 DFQATT, CDR2 SNEGSKA (reference sequence). This CDR3 spans 12 amino acids. Germline trimming cut 6 bases from V and 7 bases from J; bases unmatched to any gene: 8. This chain's CDR3 is CSAFRAGVEQYF. Written as DNA, the CDR3 is TGCAGTGCGTTTCGAGCGGGAGTTGAGCAGTACTTC.

This clonotype was observed many times. The chain carries TRBV29-1 and TRBJ1-1, with a tentative D call TRBD1 (6 bases). V lost 4 bases to trimming and J lost 4 bases, with 7 bases between them. Germline V gene sequence: CDR1 SQVTM, CDR2 ANQGSEA. The CDR3 has 11 amino acids. The CDR3 sequence: CSVAGVTEAFF. The CDR3 DNA is TGCAGCGTTGCAGGGGTCACTGAAGCTTTCTTT.

This clonotype came up many times. V gene TRBV2 combines with J gene TRBJ2-3; 13 bases agree with TRBD2. The CDR3 runs 14 residues. Germline values: CDR1 SNHLY, CDR2 FYNNEI. Trimming took 11 bases from V and 4 from J; bases not matched to a gene: 6. Written as DNA, the CDR3 is TGTGCCTGCGGACTAGCGGGAGTCGCAGATACGCAGTATTTT. Encoded protein: CACGLAGVADTQYF.

The rearrangement joins TRBV7-2 to TRBJ2-1; D gene ambiguous. CDR3 length: 16 residues. The V end was cut by 2 bases, the J end by 0 bases, with 11 bases between. The germline gives CDR1 SGHTA, CDR2 FQGNSA. CDR3 region: CASSLLPTSSYNEQFF. For the CDR3, the DNA is TGTGCCAGCAGCTTATTACCGACAAGCTCCTACAATGAGCAGTTCTTC. Full variable domain (missing parts from reference TRBV7-2 and TRBJ2-1): GAGVSQSPSNKVTEKGKDVELRCDPISGHTALYWYRQSLGQGLEFLIYFQGNSAPDKSGLPSDRFSAERTGGSVSTLTIQRTQQEDSAVYLCASSLLPTSSYNEQFFGPGTRLTVL.

The chain employs TRBV20-1 and TRBJ2-2; 7 nucleotides align to TRBD2. V lost 4 bases, J lost 4 bases, and 3 bases stayed unmatched. Germline CDR1 is DFQATT and CDR2 is SNEGSKA (reference sequence). CDR3 length: 13 residues. CDR3 DNA: TGCAGTGCTAACCGGGAGGCCACCGGGGAGCTGTTTTTT. Translated, it gives CSANREATGELFF.

This clonotype has only one observation. The chain couples TRBV4-3 to TRBJ2-5, with D unresolved. CDR3 length: 15 amino acids. Trimming took off 0 bases at V and 4 bases at J, with 12 bases between the two ends. Germline assignment: CDR1 LGHNA and CDR2 YSLEER. DNA for the CDR3: TGCGCCAGCAGCCAAGATTATTCGGGCCCAGAGACCCAGTACTTC. It specifies CASSQDYSGPETQYF.

This clonotype has only a few counts. The chain combines TRBV7-2 with TRBJ2-1; no firm D call. Germline V gene lookup returns CDR1 SGHTA and CDR2 FQGNSA. The germline V and J ends were trimmed by 2 bases and 0 bases, with 8 bases remaining between them. CDR3 length: 15 residues. This CDR3 reads CASSLSITSYNEQFF. In DNA form, the CDR3 reads TGTGCCAGCAGCTTATCGATCACCTCCTACAATGAGCAGTTCTTC.

A few counts support this clonotype. The gene calls are TRBV20-1 and TRBJ2-3; D perhaps matches TRBD2 (5 bases). This CDR3 has 14 amino acids. CDR1 is DFQATT, CDR2 SNEGSKA, per germline (reference sequence). V gave up 1 base and J gave up 0 bases, with 8 bases separating them. This CDR3 is CSARGTGSTDTQYF. The DNA of the CDR3 is TGCAGTGCTAGAGGGACGGGAAGCACAGATACGCAGTATTTT.

The V call is TRBV15, the J call TRBJ2-3; D unclear. The CDR3 covers 12 residues. Per germline, CDR1 LNHNV and CDR2 YYDKDF (reference sequence). Trimming cost V 5 bases and J 6 bases, with 9 bases left between them. CDR3: CATSGLSDTQYF. In nucleotides, the CDR3 is TGTGCCACCAGCGGTCTTTCCGATACGCAGTATTTT.

The chain combines TRBV11-2 with TRBJ2-1; D gene uncertain. Trimming took 1 base from V and 4 from J, leaving 8 bases between them. Germline V gene sequence: CDR1 SGHAT, CDR2 FQNNGV. The CDR3 consists of 14 residues. The CDR3 bases are TGTGCCAGCAGCTTAGCATCGCGGTACAATGAGCAGTTCTTC. It encodes CASSLASRYNEQFF.

The chain uses TRBV7-2 and TRBJ1-1; unclear D gene. Per germline, CDR1 SGHTA and CDR2 FQGNSA. CDR3 length: 15 amino acids. V lost 2 bases and J 0 bases, leaving 10 bases between the germline ends. The CDR3 bases are TGTGCCAGCAGCTTATTGCGACAAATGAACACTGAAGCTTTCTTT. It translates to CASSLLRQMNTEAFF.

This clonotype occurred many times. The rearrangement links TRBV29-1 to TRBJ2-1, with 9 nucleotides matching TRBD1. V was clipped by 7 bases and J by 4 bases; unmatched bases: 5. This CDR3 spans 13 amino acids. CDR1 is SQVTM and CDR2 is ANQGSEA in the germline V gene. CDR3: CSGRTGAYNEQFF. CDR3 nucleotides: TGCAGCGGACGGACAGGGGCGTACAATGAGCAGTTCTTC.

This clonotype was picked up a small number of times. This chain connects TRBV11-3 to TRBJ2-1; TRBD2 agrees at 11 bases. The ends lost 5 bases at V and 5 bases at J; junction bases unmatched: 11. Germline CDR1 SGHNT, CDR2 YENEEA. The CDR3 runs to 17 residues. CDR3 residues: CASSGPAGTSGDNEQFF. The CDR3 nucleotides are TGTGCCAGCAGCGGGCCGGCCGGGACTAGCGGAGACAATGAGCAGTTCTTC. Full variable domain (remainder filled in from reference TRBV11-3 and TRBJ2-1): EAGVVQSPRYKIIEKKQPVAFWCNPISGHNTLYWYLQNLGQGPELLIRYENEEAVDDSQLPKDRFSAERLKGVDSTLKIQPAELGDSAVYLCASSGPAGTSGDNEQFFGPGTRLTVL.

This clonotype was seen only a few times. The chain is built from TRBV20-1 and TRBJ2-3, with TRBD2 identical over 13 bases. The CDR3 is made up of 15 amino acids. Germline-derived CDR1 and CDR2 are DFQATT and SNEGSKA (reference sequence). The J segment lost 3 bases and the V segment lost 2 bases, leaving 2 bases of the junction unmatched. Here the CDR3 reads CSARLGLAGTDTQYF. In DNA form, the CDR3 reads TGCAGTGCTAGACTGGGACTAGCGGGAACAGATACGCAGTATTTT.